Given below is one TCR beta chain in context. The antigen remains unidentified. The data are from a study of regulatory T cells in long-lasting Graves disease. Time point defined: persistent/refractory GD, antithyroid drugs over 5 years with positive TRAb. There was RNA extracted from PBMCs, and the TCR library was made from it. Overall study findings and caveats: Those with persistent Graves' had less TCR diversity than newly diagnosed patients. New patients shared fewer public clonotypes (around 880) than persistent patients did (approximately 3,000).

Construction of TCR beta libraries relied on iRepertoire HTBI primers and on Arm-PCR targeting CDR3 regions. As processed by the authors: Across all samples, under 65 TRBV segments and 11 to 15 TRBJ segments were identified. TCRdb independently ran MiXCR on the multiplex PCR reads; one entry per CDR3 protein. These V and J calls derive from TCRdb rather than the authors' analysis. The sample consists of about 290,000 distinct CDR3 sequences, 22% of them appearing once. The sequence came from a female donor with Graves disease. The material sequenced was peripheral blood mononuclear cells (PBMCs), taken when the disease was refractory, from a patient treated with antithyroid drugs.

The CDR3 protein is CSATSGTPDVNEKLFF. The CDR3 bases are TGCAGTGCCACCTCCGGGACACCGGACGTGAATGAAAAACTGTTTTTT. The V and J genes are TRBV20-1 and TRBJ1-4; a possible D gene is TRBD1 (6 bases). Trimming removed 6 bases from V and 5 bases from J, with 22 bases in between. Germline CDR1 DFQATT, CDR2 SNEGSKA (reference sequence). CDR3 length: 16 amino acids.